This is a list of T cell receptor beta chains from one sample in a study of T cell responses to AZD1222 COVID-19 vaccine. Libraries were prepared by immunoSEQ multiplex PCR; TCRdb keeps only in-frame clonotypes and omits some of them. The data contain 150,000 to 200,000 clones, about 94% of them singletons. The sequencing used peripheral blood, collected on day 0 of AZD1222 vaccination. Source of these receptors: an adult in good health. Each CDR3 is given with its conserved first and last residue. D genes are given only for firm matches. Clone size appears in some rows only: once, few, many, or a class for an expanded clone.

abundance	len	v_gene	d_gene	j_gene	CDR3aa	CDR3nt
once	16	TRBV7-8	TRBD1	TRBJ1-5	CASSDLDRVRNQPQHF	TGTGCCAGCAGCGACCTGGACAGGGTAAGGAATCAGCCCCAGCATTTT
NA	13	TRBV7-3	NA	TRBJ1-1	CASSLWRYTEAFF	TGTGCCAGCAGCTTATGGCGGTACACTGAAGCTTTCTTT
once	15	TRBV5-6	NA	TRBJ2-3	CASRPGPGAPDTQYF	TGTGCCAGCAGGCCCGGGCCGGGCGCCCCAGATACGCAGTATTTT
once	13	TRBV2	TRBD1	TRBJ2-7	CASRTGTGFEQYF	TGTGCCAGCAGGACCGGGACAGGGTTCGAGCAGTACTTC
NA	14	TRBV3-1/TRBV3-2	NA	TRBJ2-5	CASSPIGGTRTQYF	TGTGCCAGCAGCCCTATAGGGGGGACGAGGACCCAGTACTTC
NA	17	TRBV5-1	NA	TRBJ2-1	CASSPVLEISSYNEQFF	TGCGCCAGCAGCCCAGTCCTGGAGATTAGCTCCTACAATGAGCAGTTCTTC
NA	14	TRBV7-8	NA	TRBJ1-1	CASSPINELTEAFF	TGTGCCAGCAGCCCCATCAACGAACTCACTGAAGCTTTCTTT
NA	14	TRBV30	NA	TRBJ1-4	CAWRGQRSGEKLFF	TGTGCCTGGAGGGGGCAAAGGTCGGGAGAAAAACTGTTTTTT
NA	14	TRBV30	NA	TRBJ1-6	CAWSRWEGDAPLHF	TGTGCCTGGAGTCGATGGGAGGGCGATGCACCCCTCCACTTT
NA	15	TRBV4-1	NA	TRBJ1-2	CASSPFWTEKNGYTF	TGCGCCAGCAGCCCCTTTTGGACAGAAAAAAATGGCTACACCTTC
NA	14	TRBV28	NA	TRBJ1-5	CASSLWGAFQPQHF	TGTGCCAGCAGTTTATGGGGGGCGTTTCAGCCCCAGCATTTT
NA	15	TRBV2	NA	TRBJ2-7	CASRDPGRARIEQYF	TGTGCCAGCAGGGATCCGGGACGGGCCCGGATTGAGCAGTACTTC
NA	11	TRBV6-5	NA	TRBJ2-1	CASCGSNEQFF	TGTGCCAGCTGCGGTAGCAATGAGCAGTTCTTC
NA	13	TRBV9	NA	TRBJ1-2	CASSASRGYGYTF	TGTGCCAGCAGCGCCTCCCGAGGGTATGGCTACACCTTC
NA	12	TRBV9	NA	TRBJ1-2	CASSVGPGGYTF	TGTGCCAGCAGCGTAGGTCCAGGTGGCTACACCTTC
NA	16	TRBV9	NA	TRBJ2-3	CASSVGIQSPPDTQYF	TGTGCCAGCAGCGTAGGCATCCAGTCCCCCCCAGATACGCAGTATTTT
NA	15	TRBV6-5	NA	TRBJ1-5	CASSYDDRYNQPQHF	TGTGCCAGCAGTTACGACGACAGGTACAATCAGCCCCAGCATTTT